This passage covers 27 T cell receptor beta chains from one sample sequenced in a study of blood T cell repertoires in COVID-19. TCRdb's copy holds only in-frame clones and misses some; the assay was immunoSEQ multiplex PCR. Of 250,000 to 350,000 clones in the sample, 86% are singletons; the top ten hold under 2%. The specimen sequenced was peripheral blood. These receptors came from a woman aged 45-65 years with acute or convalescent COVID-19.

The V call is TRBV7-3, the J call TRBJ2-7; no clear D. CDR1 SGHTA and CDR2 FQGTGA come from the germline V gene. The V gene lost 1 base and the J gene lost 3 bases, with 7 bases spanning the gap. CDR3 size: 13 residues. CDR3 nucleotide sequence: TGTGCCAGCAGCTTAAGTGCAGGCTACGAGCAGTACTTC. Amino acid sequence: CASSLSAGYEQYF.

The chain recombines TRBV29-1 with TRBJ2-7, with 9 bases aligning to TRBD1. Losses at the gene ends were 2 bases for V and 0 bases for J; bases not matched to a gene: 11. CDR3 length: 17 residues. CDR1 is SQVTM and CDR2 is ANQGSEA in the germline V gene. This CDR3 reads CSVESPLGQGSSYEQYF. In nucleotides, the CDR3 is TGCAGCGTTGAATCTCCCCTTGGACAGGGGTCCTCCTACGAGCAGTACTTC.

This sequence joins TRBV5-4 and TRBJ2-1; 11 positions match TRBD2. Germline lookup yields CDR1 SGHNT and CDR2 YYREEE (reference sequence). With V trimmed by 5 bases and J by 1 base, 5 bases remained unmatched. The CDR3 is made up of 16 amino acids. The CDR3 sequence is CASSYGLAGSYNEQFF. The CDR3 DNA follows: TGTGCCAGCAGTTACGGACTAGCGGGTTCCTACAATGAGCAGTTCTTC.

V gene TRBV21-1 combines with J gene TRBJ2-7; whether TRBD1, the table's D call, matches the DNA was not checked. TRBV21-1 is a pseudogene segment. The CDR3 is 13 amino acids. The CDR3 DNA is TGTGCCAGCAGCAAAGGACAGGGGTACGAGCAGTACTTC. Protein sequence: CASSKGQGYEQYF.

The chain employs TRBV9 and TRBJ2-5; weak D call: TRBD2 (5 bases). The germline V gene has CDR1 SGDLS and CDR2 YYNGEE. V was cut by 3 bases and J by 5 bases, with 26 bases left in between. The CDR3 runs 18 residues. CDR3 DNA: TGTGCCAGCAGCGCCCACCACGGACTGCCCCCCTCGGGGGAGACCCAGTACTTC. It encodes CASSAHHGLPPSGETQYF.

Many counts were recorded for this clone. The V and J genes are TRBV7-2 and TRBJ1-2, with D unresolved. The CDR3 sequence is 13 residues long. Between the trimmed V and J ends, which lost 6 bases and 6 bases, there was a span of 14 bases. The germline CDR1 and CDR2 sequences are SGHTA and FQGNSA. CDR3 amino acids: CASRQNVGDGYTF. The CDR3 DNA reads as TGTGCCAGCAGACAAAACGTCGGGGATGGCTACACCTTC.

This chain uses TRBV4-2 with TRBJ2-1; TRBD2 matches at 11 bases. From germline, CDR1 is LGHNA and CDR2 YNFKEQ. Trimming removed 4 bases from V and 6 bases from J; junction bases left unmatched: 5. CDR3 length: 15 residues. In DNA, the CDR3 is TGTGCCAGCAGCCCGGGTAGCGGGAGGGGCAATGAGCAGTTCTTC. It translates to CASSPGSGRGNEQFF.

The chain is built from TRBV21-1 and TRBJ1-2. TRBV21-1 is labeled a pseudogene. CDR3 length: 14 amino acids. CDR3: CSTSSNASFSGYTF. CDR3 nucleotide sequence: TGTTCCACCTCAAGCAATGCGAGTTTTTCTGGCTACACCTTC.

The chain carries TRBV6-5 and TRBJ2-2; 8 nucleotides match TRBD1. CDR3 size: 14 residues. V lost 6 bases to trimming and J lost 6 bases; unmatched junction nucleotides: 6. Germline lookup yields CDR1 MNHEY and CDR2 SVGAGI. The CDR3 is CASRQGVKSGELFF. CDR3 DNA: TGTGCCAGCAGACAGGGGGTGAAGTCCGGGGAGCTGTTTTTT.

The chain combines TRBV3-1 (or the pseudogene TRBV3-2) with TRBJ2-2; 10 bases fit TRBD2. The CDR3 has 15 amino acids. The germline gives CDR1 LGHDT, CDR2 YNNKEL (reference sequence). V lost 3 bases and J lost 7; bases outside the gene matches: 5. CDR3 DNA sequence: TGTGCCAGCAGCCAGGGAGCGGGAGGGATCGGGGAGCTGTTTTTT. Its translation: CASSQGAGGIGELFF.

J is TRBJ2-1 and V is TRBV30; D is perhaps TRBD2 (6 bases). V lost 0 bases, J lost 9 bases, and 15 bases lay in between. From germline, CDR1 is GTSNPN and CDR2 SVGIG (reference sequence). CDR3 length equals 14 residues. The CDR3 is CAWSVWTGRTEQFF. CDR3 nucleotides: TGTGCCTGGAGTGTATGGACCGGGAGAACTGAGCAGTTCTTC.

This clone has a handful of counts. This chain uses TRBV2 with TRBJ2-3, with a tentative D call TRBD2 (6 bases). V dropped 6 bases and J dropped 0 bases, with 13 bases sitting between them. The CDR3 totals 15 residues. Germline V gives CDR1 SNHLY, CDR2 FYNNEI. In nucleotides, the CDR3 is TGTGCCAGCAGCGGCCCCGGGACTAGCACAGATACGCAGTATTTT. This gives the protein CASSGPGTSTDTQYF. Combining the CDR3 with reference TRBV2 and TRBJ2-3 gives the whole variable domain EPEVTQTPSHQVTQMGQEVILRCVPISNHLYFYWYRQILGQKVEFLVSFYNNEISEKSEIFDDQFSVERPDGSNFTLKIRSTKLEDSAMYFCASSGPGTSTDTQYFGPGTRLTVL.

The CDR3 reads CASRQGNQPQHF. In DNA, the CDR3 is TGTGCCAGTAGGCAGGGGAATCAGCCCCAGCATTTT. The rearrangement links TRBV19 to TRBJ1-5; TRBD1 is a possible D gene (6 bases). This CDR3 is 12 amino acids long. Germline V gives CDR1 LNHDA, CDR2 SQIVND (reference sequence). V was pared by 6 bases and J by 4 bases, with 7 bases between.

The J gene is TRBJ1-2, the V gene TRBV1; the table's D call, TRBD1, has no DNA check behind it. TRBV1 is annotated as a pseudogene. This CDR3 region has 16 residues. DNA of the CDR3: TGCACCAGCAGCCAAGGTGAAACAGCCATAAACTATGGCTACACCTTC. Protein sequence: CTSSQGETAINYGYTF.

The V gene is TRBV7-3, the J gene TRBJ2-5, with 8 bases matching TRBD1. CDR3 length: 13 residues. The junction had 2 bases not matched to a gene; V was cut back by 5 bases and J by 3 bases. Germline V gene sequence: CDR1 SGHTA, CDR2 FQGTGA. This CDR3 reads CASSQGAEETQYF. The CDR3 bases are TGTGCCAGCAGCCAGGGGGCGGAAGAGACCCAGTACTTC.

In its sample, this clone was seen a few times. The rearrangement uses TRBV28 and TRBJ2-1; D might be TRBD2 (6 bases). The CDR3 is 14 amino acids. Trimming cost V 5 bases and J 5 bases, with 13 bases left between them. Germline loops: CDR1 MDHEN, CDR2 SYDVKM. In DNA form, the CDR3 reads TGTGCCAGCAGTCAAAGGGACTTCAACAATGAGCAGTTCTTC. This codes for CASSQRDFNNEQFF. The whole variable domain, remainder taken from reference TRBV28 and TRBJ2-1, is DVKVTQSSRYLVKRTGEKVFLECVQDMDHENMFWYRQDPGLGLRLIYFSYDVKMKEKGDIPEGYSVSREKKERFSLILESASTNQTSMYLCASSQRDFNNEQFFGPGTRLTVL.

V usage is TRBV28 and J usage is TRBJ1-5; tentatively, D is TRBD1 (6 bases). CDR1 and CDR2 (germline): MDHEN, SYDVKM. This CDR3 contains 16 residues. V was trimmed by 5 bases and J by 6 bases, leaving 20 bases between them. CDR3 sequence (DNA): TGTGCCAGCAGTCCTGATGCAGGGGTTTTTGGTCAGCCCCAGCATTTT. Its protein is CASSPDAGVFGQPQHF.

The genes are TRBV7-9 and TRBJ1-2, with 7 bases identical to TRBD1. The CDR3 consists of 15 residues. CDR1 is SEHNR and CDR2 is FQNEAQ in the germline V gene (reference sequence). V was pared by 1 base and J by 4 bases, with 6 bases of the junction left unmatched. This CDR3 reads CASSLERGPGYGYTF. CDR3 bases: TGTGCCAGCAGCTTAGAGAGGGGGCCGGGCTATGGCTACACCTTC.

The chain employs TRBV4-3 and TRBJ2-3; D is ambiguous. The CDR3 covers 13 residues. Trimming removed 0 bases from V and 6 bases from J, with 7 bases in between. Germline assignment: CDR1 LGHNA and CDR2 YSLEER. The CDR3 is CASSQDGADTQYF. The CDR3 bases are TGCGCCAGCAGCCAAGATGGAGCTGATACGCAGTATTTT.

The chain combines TRBV7-3 with TRBJ1-2, with 9 bases aligning to TRBD1. Germline V gene data show CDR1 as SGHTA and CDR2 as FQGTGA. Germline trimming cut 2 bases from V and 7 bases from J; bases unmatched to any gene: 5. The CDR3 spans 14 residues. The CDR3 DNA reads as TGTGCCAGCAGCTTATCGGGACAGGGTTTTGGCTACACCTTC. This sequence encodes CASSLSGQGFGYTF.

The chain couples TRBV24-1 to TRBJ2-7; 11 positions agree with TRBD1. The CDR3 totals 13 residues. The trim removed 7 bases at V and 3 bases at J, leaving 1 base unmatched. Germline-derived CDR1 and CDR2 are KGHDR and SFDVKD. The CDR3 bases are TGTGCCACCAGGGGACAGGGGGACTACGAGCAGTACTTC. It encodes CATRGQGDYEQYF.

This rearrangement joins TRBV30 to TRBJ1-4, with TRBD1 as a possible D gene (5 bases). CDR3 size: 14 residues. Germline V gene lookup returns CDR1 GTSNPN and CDR2 SVGIG (reference sequence). V gave up 4 bases and J gave up 5 bases, with 14 bases separating them. The CDR3 spells CAWTGGRLNEKLFF. CDR3 DNA: TGTGCCTGGACGGGGGGTAGACTGAATGAAAAACTGTTTTTT.

The chain couples TRBV7-3 to TRBJ1-6, with unresolved D. The germline V and J ends were trimmed by 2 bases and 0 bases, with 8 bases remaining between them. The CDR3 length is 16 residues. The germline CDR1 and CDR2 sequences are SGHTA and FQGTGA. CDR3: CASSLGPSSYNSPLHF. In nucleotides, the CDR3 is TGTGCCAGCAGCTTAGGGCCAAGCTCCTATAATTCACCCCTCCACTTT.

J is TRBJ2-2 and V is TRBV19; TRBD2 agrees at 13 bases. Trimming cost V 7 bases and J 4 bases; bases outside gene matches: 9. The CDR3 sequence is 17 residues long. The germline V gene encodes CDR1 LNHDA and CDR2 SQIVND (reference sequence). The CDR3 loop reads CASTGRTSGSPTGELFF. CDR3 DNA: TGTGCCAGTACGGGCCGGACTAGCGGGAGCCCCACCGGGGAGCTGTTTTTT.

The genes are TRBV18 and TRBJ2-5; D is possibly TRBD2 (5 bases). This CDR3 contains 13 residues. Trimming removed 3 bases at V and 5 bases at J, with 10 bases between. Germline V lookup: CDR1 KGHSH, CDR2 LQKENI. CDR3: CASSPGLRETQYF. The CDR3 DNA reads as TGTGCCAGCTCACCCGGACTGCGGGAGACCCAGTACTTC.

In regard to this clone: The sample has other DNA sequences that encode this CDR3 too. This chain connects TRBV4-3 to TRBJ1-1; D is unresolved. V lost 0 bases and J lost 2, with 4 bases in between. The CDR3 length is 13 residues. CDR1 and CDR2 (germline): LGHNA, YSLEER. CDR3 bases: TGCGCCAGCAGCCAAGACCTCAACACTGAAGCTTTCTTT. This codes for CASSQDLNTEAFF.

V usage is TRBV28 and J usage is TRBJ2-7; 8 nucleotides align to TRBD1. Trimming took 6 bases from V and 7 from J; bases not matched to a gene: 14. The CDR3 extends over 15 amino acids. Germline CDR1 reads MDHEN; CDR2 reads SYDVKM. The CDR3, as DNA: TGTGCCAGCAGGTCGTTCGGACAGGGTAGTCGTGAGCAGTACTTC. This translates into CASRSFGQGSREQYF.